Listed here are 14 T cell receptor beta chains from one sample, sequenced in a study of blood T cells in healthy people across ages. A sample-barcoded 5' primer and a J-beta primer mix were used in a second PCR of roughly 7 to 12 cycles. TCRdb re-called the 5' RACE reads through MiXCR, storing one row per CDR3 protein. Of roughly 1.5 million distinct CDR3 sequences listed, under 55% were seen once; the top ten hold about 4%. Material for sequencing was blood. The receptor set was obtained from a woman between 18 and 30 years old in good health.

This chain connects TRBV4-1 to TRBJ2-6; D is unclear. Trimming stripped 0 bases from V and 4 bases from J, with 10 bases between. This CDR3 spans 16 amino acids. Germline-derived CDR1 and CDR2 are MGHRA and YSYEKL. The CDR3 spells CASSQDVGYGANVLTF. The CDR3, as DNA: TGCGCCAGCAGCCAAGATGTGGGGTACGGGGCCAACGTCCTGACTTTC.

The genes are TRBV6-5 and TRBJ1-6; D gene uncertain. This CDR3 comprises 15 residues. V shed 2 bases and J shed 6 bases, with 11 bases lying between them. Germline assignment: CDR1 MNHEY and CDR2 SVGAGI. The CDR3 sequence: CASSYQGPFNSPLHF. CDR3 DNA: TGTGCCAGCAGTTACCAAGGACCTTTTAATTCACCCCTCCACTTT.

This clonotype came up many times. The J gene is TRBJ2-7, the V gene TRBV3-1; D remains unclear. Germline-derived CDR1 and CDR2 are LGHDT and YNNKEL (reference sequence). The CDR3 is 14 residues long. Trimming cost V 1 base and J 2 bases, with 9 bases left between them. CDR3 in DNA: TGTGCCAGCAGCCAAGGTGGCGGAGCCTACGAGCAGTACTTC. Encoded protein: CASSQGGGAYEQYF.

This clonotype was recorded a few times. The chain employs TRBV29-1 and TRBJ2-3; 7 bases align to TRBD1. Per the germline V gene, CDR1 is SQVTM and CDR2 is ANQGSEA. Unmatched junction bases numbered 9, after V lost 3 bases and J lost 0 bases. This CDR3 is 16 amino acids long. The CDR3 sequence is CSVEGYRGRSTDTQYF. CDR3 DNA: TGCAGCGTTGAGGGCTACAGGGGAAGAAGCACAGATACGCAGTATTTT.

Concerning this clonotype: Possible read error: a much larger clone is one base away. The chain employs TRBV20-1 and TRBJ2-3; D may be TRBD1 (7 bases). Looked up from germline, CDR1 is DFQATT and CDR2 is SNEGSKA (reference sequence). Trimming cost V 4 bases and J 4 bases, with 18 bases left between them. The CDR3 length is 15 residues. The CDR3 sequence: CSATRGTEIADTQYF. The CDR3 DNA sequence: TGCAGTGCTACCCGCGGGACAGAGATCGCAGATACGCAGTATTTT.

The rearrangement uses TRBV5-4 and TRBJ2-3, with 10 bases matching TRBD2. The CDR3 runs 16 residues. Germline CDR1 SGHNT, CDR2 YYREEE (reference sequence). V was pared by 4 bases and J by 2 bases, with 7 bases of the junction left unmatched. As DNA, the CDR3 is TGTGCCAGCAGCGCCGCACTAGCGGGGATCACAGATACGCAGTATTTT. Its protein product is CASSAALAGITDTQYF.

The chain combines TRBV2 with TRBJ2-2; D tentatively reads TRBD1 or TRBD2 (5 bases each). Trimming took 4 bases from V and 5 from J, leaving 14 bases between them. The CDR3 has 15 amino acids. CDR1 and CDR2 from the germline V gene are SNHLY and FYNNEI. CDR3 loop: CASSAGTLTTGELFF. For the CDR3, the DNA is TGTGCCAGCAGTGCCGGGACCCTTACAACCGGGGAGCTGTTTTTT.

This clonotype has at least ten counts. The chain links TRBV29-1 to TRBJ2-7, with 9 bases identical to TRBD1. CDR1 and CDR2 (germline): SQVTM, ANQGSEA. V was clipped by 7 bases and J by 4 bases; unmatched bases: 8. This CDR3 spans 13 amino acids. CDR3 coding DNA: TGCAGCGCTGTGGACAGGGGCACATACGAGCAGTACTTC. Its protein product is CSAVDRGTYEQYF.

This chain uses TRBV6-1 with TRBJ2-5, with 8 positions matching TRBD2. The CDR3 has 19 amino acids. V was pared by 7 bases and J by 1 base, with 20 bases of the junction left unmatched. Germline-derived CDR1 and CDR2 are MNHNS and SASEGT. CDR3 amino acids: CASTPNPSPAGETQETQYF. Written as DNA, the CDR3 is TGTGCCAGCACCCCAAATCCCTCTCCAGCGGGAGAAACCCAAGAGACCCAGTACTTC.

This clonotype was observed a few times. This chain uses TRBV20-1 with TRBJ1-5; D remains unclear. V was shortened by 5 bases and J by 0 bases, with 8 bases between the two germline ends. CDR1 and CDR2 from the germline V gene are DFQATT and SNEGSKA (reference sequence). The CDR3 runs to 13 residues. The CDR3 bases are TGCAGTGCTCACAGAGATAGCAATCAGCCCCAGCATTTT. This sequence encodes CSAHRDSNQPQHF.

The rearrangement links TRBV7-3 to TRBJ2-3, with 7 bases lining up with TRBD1. Germline assignment: CDR1 SGHTA and CDR2 FQGTGA. The ends lost 5 bases at V and 3 bases at J; junction bases unmatched: 5. The CDR3 runs to 14 residues. In DNA, the CDR3 is TGTGCCAGCAGCCCTACGACAGGGACAGATACGCAGTATTTT. Protein: CASSPTTGTDTQYF.

This clonotype was counted a few times. The rearrangement uses TRBV18 and TRBJ2-5; D uncertain. Germline loops: CDR1 KGHSH, CDR2 LQKENI. V was trimmed by 2 bases and J by 4 bases, leaving 11 bases between them. This CDR3 comprises 14 residues. CDR3 bases: TGTGCCAGCTCACCAACTGGGATAGGAGAGACCCAGTACTTC. This translates into CASSPTGIGETQYF. Using reference TRBV18 and TRBJ2-5 for the parts outside the CDR3, the full variable domain is NAGVMQNPRHLVRRRGQEARLRCSPMKGHSHVYWYRQLPEEGLKFMVYLQKENIIDESGMPKERFSAEFPKEGPSILRIQQVVRGDSAAYFCASSPTGIGETQYFGPGTRLLVL.

The gene calls are TRBV4-3 and TRBJ2-7; D not resolved. Germline-derived CDR1 and CDR2 are LGHNA and YSLEER. V shed 3 bases and J shed 2 bases, with 11 bases lying between them. The CDR3 has 14 amino acids. CDR3: CASSHGVGPYEQYF. The CDR3 DNA reads TGCGCCAGCAGCCATGGGGTGGGCCCCTACGAGCAGTACTTC.

This clonotype was found a few times. V is TRBV27 and J is TRBJ1-4; tentatively, D is TRBD1 (6 bases). V was pared by 8 bases and J by 10 bases, with 20 bases between. Germline V gives CDR1 MNHEY, CDR2 SMNVEV (reference sequence). The CDR3 extends over 14 amino acids. The CDR3 DNA sequence: TGTGCCAGCCTACCCTCAGGGGCGGGTGGAAAACTGTTTTTT. It translates to CASLPSGAGGKLFF. The full variable domain, with the rest looked up from reference TRBV27 and TRBJ1-4, is EAQVTQNPRYLITVTGKKLTVTCSQNMNHEYMSWYRQDPGLGLRQIYYSMNVEVTDKGDVPEGYKVSRKEKRNFPLILESPSPNQTSLYFCASLPSGAGGKLFFGSGTQLSVL.